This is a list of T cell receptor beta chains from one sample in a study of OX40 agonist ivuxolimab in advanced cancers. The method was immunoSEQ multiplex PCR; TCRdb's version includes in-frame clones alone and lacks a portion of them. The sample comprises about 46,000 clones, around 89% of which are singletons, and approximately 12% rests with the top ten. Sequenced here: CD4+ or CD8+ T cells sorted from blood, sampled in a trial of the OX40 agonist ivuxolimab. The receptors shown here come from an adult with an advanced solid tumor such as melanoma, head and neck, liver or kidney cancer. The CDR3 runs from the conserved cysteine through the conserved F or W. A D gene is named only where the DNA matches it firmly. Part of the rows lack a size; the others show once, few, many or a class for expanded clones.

CASSLEVTDSYEQYF | TGTGCCAGCAGCTTGGAGGTGACAGACTCCTACGAGCAGTACTTC | TRBV5-6 | NA | TRBJ2-7 | NA
CASSQDLPGDTTFNEKLFF | TGCGCCAGCAGCCAAGATTTGCCCGGGGACACCACTTTTAATGAAAAACTGTTTTTT | TRBV4-3 | NA | TRBJ1-4 | NA
CASSLFRTGTEAFF | TGTGCCAGCAGCCTCTTTCGTACGGGCACTGAAGCTTTCTTT | TRBV5-6 | NA | TRBJ1-1 | NA
CASSSLEGVSYEQYF | TGTGCCAGCAGCTCGCTGGAGGGGGTCTCCTACGAGCAGTACTTC | TRBV11-2 | few | TRBJ2-7 | NA
CASSLGPNYEQYF | TGTGCCAGCAGTTTAGGACCAAACTACGAGCAGTACTTC | TRBV27 | NA | TRBJ2-7 | NA
CASSYFTGRGVYEQYF | TGTGCCAGCAGTTATTTCACGGGCAGGGGTGTGTACGAGCAGTACTTC | TRBV6-5 | NA | TRBJ2-7 | NA
CAWSVWNEQFF | TGTGCCTGGAGTGTCTGGAATGAGCAGTTCTTC | TRBV30 | once | TRBJ2-1 | NA
CASSLGGGELFF | TGTGCCAGCAGCTTGGGTGGCGGGGAGCTGTTTTTT | TRBV5-4 | NA | TRBJ2-2 | NA
CASSYGQGGGYEQYF | TGTGCCAGCTCATATGGACAGGGAGGAGGCTACGAGCAGTACTTC | TRBV18 | NA | TRBJ2-7 | TRBD1
CASSSKIGHEYGEQYF | TGTGCCAGCAGCTCAAAAATCGGACACGAGTACGGGGAGCAGTACTTC | TRBV11-2 | NA | TRBJ2-5 | NA
CASSPTDRLFYGYTF | TGTGCCAGCAGTCCTACCGACAGGCTTTTCTATGGCTACACCTTC | TRBV6-6 | few | TRBJ1-2 | NA
CASSVAGEQFF | TGTGCCAGCAGCGTGGCAGGGGAGCAGTTCTTC | TRBV9 | NA | TRBJ2-1 | NA
CAWSVGGAGLETQYF | TGTGCCTGGAGTGTAGGCGGCGCCGGGCTGGAGACCCAGTACTTC | TRBV30 | NA | TRBJ2-5 | NA
CAISESFRTGTLKGTEAFF | TGTGCCATCAGTGAGTCTTTTCGGACAGGGACCCTGAAAGGCACTGAAGCTTTCTTT | TRBV10-3 | NA | TRBJ1-1 | TRBD1
CASRRPGLAVDTQYF | TGTGCCAGCAGACGCCCAGGGCTAGCCGTAGATACGCAGTATTTT | TRBV11-2 | once | TRBJ2-3 | NA
CASSQVSGFNSYNEQFF | TGCGCCAGCAGCCAAGTTTCAGGCTTTAACTCCTACAATGAGCAGTTCTTC | TRBV4-3 | NA | TRBJ2-1 | NA
CASSPGTVEAFF | TGTGCCAGCAGCCCCGGGACGGTTGAAGCTTTCTTT | TRBV5-6 | NA | TRBJ1-1 | NA
CATTPGGQETQYF | TGTGCCACGACCCCAGGGGGCCAAGAGACCCAGTACTTC | TRBV5-4 | NA | TRBJ2-5 | TRBD1
CASSTQIGSSYNEQFF | TGTGCCAGCAGCACTCAGATCGGGAGCTCCTACAATGAGCAGTTCTTC | TRBV9 | once | TRBJ2-1 | NA
CASSLDAGPANTEAFF | TGTGCCAGCAGTTTAGACGCAGGTCCGGCGAACACTGAAGCTTTCTTT | TRBV28 | NA | TRBJ1-1 | NA
CASRRGLAGIVEQFF | TGTGCCAGCAGGCGGGGACTAGCGGGAATAGTTGAGCAGTTCTTC | TRBV27 | NA | TRBJ2-1 | TRBD2
CASSLTGDEQYF | TGTGCCAGCAGCTTAACCGGGGACGAGCAGTACTTC | TRBV7-8 | NA | TRBJ2-7 | NA
CASSQGTIFSYEQYF | TGTGCCAGCAGCCAAGGGACAATATTCTCCTACGAGCAGTACTTC | TRBV7-9 | NA | TRBJ2-7 | NA
CASSSGQSYEQYF | TGTGCCAGCAGCTCCGGACAGTCCTACGAGCAGTACTTC | TRBV5-6 | NA | TRBJ2-7 | NA
CAIRQGFGTEAFF | TGTGCCATCAGACAGGGATTCGGCACTGAAGCTTTCTTT | TRBV6-5 | once | TRBJ1-1 | TRBD1
CASRGGDTEAFF | TGTGCCAGCAGGGGGGGAGACACTGAAGCTTTCTTT | TRBV6-5 | NA | TRBJ1-1 | NA
CASSYGGSYEQYF | TGTGCCAGCAGTTACGGGGGAAGCTACGAGCAGTACTTC | TRBV6-5 | NA | TRBJ2-7 | NA
CASSSYRASGNTIYF | TGTGCCAGCAGTTCATACAGGGCTTCTGGAAACACCATATATTTT | TRBV28 | NA | TRBJ1-3 | NA
CASSGVRGTSYEQYF | TGTGCCAGCAGCGGGGTCAGGGGGACCTCCTACGAGCAGTACTTC | TRBV9 | NA | TRBJ2-7 | TRBD1
CASSWYNEQFF | TGTGCCAGCAGTTGGTACAATGAGCAGTTCTTC | TRBV6-1 | NA | TRBJ2-1 | NA
CASSFGDDSYNEQFF | TGTGCCAGCAGCTTCGGCGACGACTCCTACAATGAGCAGTTCTTC | TRBV9 | NA | TRBJ2-1 | NA
CASSVAQGAGGYTF | TGTGCCAGCAGCGTAGCTCAGGGGGCAGGAGGCTACACCTTC | TRBV9 | NA | TRBJ1-2 | TRBD1
CASSQPASGTGELFF | TGCGCCAGCAGCCAACCGGCGTCAGGGACCGGGGAGCTGTTTTTT | TRBV4-3 | NA | TRBJ2-2 | NA
CASSQSFKDSPLHF | TGTGCCAGCAGCCAATCCTTTAAAGATTCACCCCTCCACTTT | TRBV16 | NA | TRBJ1-6 | NA
CASITPARGAFF | TGTGCCAGTATCACACCGGCTCGGGGAGCTTTCTTT | TRBV19 | NA | TRBJ1-1 | NA
CASSKGTVVFF | TGTGCCAGTAGTAAAGGGACAGTTGTGTTTTTT | TRBV19 | NA | TRBJ1-4 | TRBD1
CAWWTGISGNTIYF | TGTGCCTGGTGGACAGGTATCTCTGGAAACACCATATATTTT | TRBV30 | NA | TRBJ1-3 | TRBD1
CASSFRDTEPPWGYTF | TGTGCCAGTAGTTTCCGGGACACCGAACCCCCCTGGGGCTACACCTTC | TRBV19 | NA | TRBJ1-2 | NA
CASSVPGGSGELFF | TGTGCCAGCAGTGTACCAGGGGGCTCCGGGGAGCTGTTTTTT | TRBV6-1 | NA | TRBJ2-2 | TRBD1
CASSILATNEKLFF | TGCGCCAGCAGCATTTTGGCAACTAATGAAAAACTGTTTTTT | TRBV4-1 | NA | TRBJ1-4 | NA
CASGDSTGTYEQYF | TGTGCCAGCGGGGATTCGACAGGAACCTACGAGCAGTACTTC | TRBV11-3 | NA | TRBJ2-7 | NA
CASSLGVNTEAFF | TGTGCCAGCAGCTTGGGAGTGAACACTGAAGCTTTCTTT | TRBV13 | NA | TRBJ1-1 | NA
CASSLISGRGEQFF | TGTGCCAGCAGTTTGATTAGCGGGAGGGGGGAGCAGTTCTTC | TRBV6-5 | NA | TRBJ2-1 | TRBD2
CASSSLKDRDYEQYF | TGTGCCAGCAGCTCCCTGAAAGACAGGGACTACGAGCAGTACTTC | TRBV11-3 | NA | TRBJ2-7 | TRBD1
CAWSIVQGDETQYF | TGTGCCTGGAGTATCGTACAGGGAGATGAGACCCAGTACTTC | TRBV30 | once | TRBJ2-5 | NA
CASSPNENPYNSPLHF | TGTGCCAGCAGCCCCAATGAGAACCCGTATAATTCACCCCTCCACTTT | TRBV13 | NA | TRBJ1-6 | NA
CASSLGFQGDRAREAFF | TGTGCCAGCAGTTTGGGTTTCCAGGGCGACAGGGCGAGAGAAGCTTTCTTT | TRBV28 | NA | TRBJ1-1 | TRBD1
CASSWYPYEQYF | TGTGCCAGCAGTTGGTACCCATACGAGCAGTACTTC | TRBV25-1 | NA | TRBJ2-7 | NA
CASSPYKLTGGYTF | TGTGCCAGCAGCCCCTACAAGCTGACGGGTGGCTACACCTTC | TRBV9 | once | TRBJ1-2 | NA
CASSKVGGHEKLFF | TGTGCCAGCAGCAAGGTCGGGGGTCATGAAAAACTGTTTTTT | TRBV7-9 | few | TRBJ1-4 | NA
CASSQQLAGGPGAKNIQYF | TGCGCCAGCAGCCAACAACTAGCGGGAGGGCCGGGAGCCAAAAACATTCAGTACTTC | TRBV4-3 | NA | TRBJ2-4 | TRBD2
CASSLDPGTAYEQYF | TGTGCCAGCAGCTTAGATCCGGGGACAGCCTACGAGCAGTACTTC | TRBV11-2 | NA | TRBJ2-7 | TRBD1
CASSEPFGGNEQFF | TGTGCCAGCAGTGAACCTTTCGGGGGGAATGAGCAGTTCTTC | TRBV25-1 | NA | TRBJ2-1 | TRBD2
CASTLWGGIDEQYF | TGCGCCAGCACCCTATGGGGGGGCATCGACGAGCAGTACTTC | TRBV5-1 | once | TRBJ2-7 | NA
CASSQDSTLFNEQFF | TGCGCCAGCAGCCAAGATTCGACTCTCTTTAATGAGCAGTTCTTC | TRBV4-3 | NA | TRBJ2-1 | NA
CASSQEGPGAHSPLHF | TGTGCCAGCAGCCAAGAAGGCCCGGGGGCCCATTCACCCCTCCACTTT | TRBV14 | NA | TRBJ1-6 | NA
CASSVEGGSGREKTQYF | TGTGCCAGCAGCGTAGAGGGGGGTAGCGGCCGGGAGAAGACCCAGTACTTC | TRBV9 | NA | TRBJ2-5 | NA